The 6 T cell receptor beta chains given below trace back to one sample, sequenced in a study of cytomegalovirus exposure and HLA in healthy donors. Use of 60 Vbeta and 13 Jbeta primers characterized the PCR. Some clones are missing from TCRdb's copy, which holds only in-frame ones; the method was immunoSEQ multiplex PCR. The repertoire holds more than 110,000 clones, over 75% seen once, with about 2.2% in the top ten. Sequencing was carried out using PBMCs. The receptor set was obtained from a man aged 50 to 60 in good health and CMV-seronegative.

This chain uses TRBV9 with TRBJ1-4; a possible D gene is TRBD1 (5 bases). Germline V gene sequence: CDR1 SGDLS, CDR2 YYNGEE. CDR3 length: 20 amino acids. V dropped 3 bases and J dropped 0 bases, with 24 bases sitting between them. The CDR3 coding sequence is TGTGCCAGCAGCGAGGGGTTTGGTGGGGCTGGTGGAGCAACTAATGAAAAACTGTTTTTT. Its protein is CASSEGFGGAGGATNEKLFF.

In this sample, this clone turned up a few times. This chain links TRBV6-5 with TRBJ2-2; 7 bases fit TRBD1. Germline CDR1 is MNHEY and CDR2 is SVGAGI. V trimming: 3 bases; J trimming: 6 bases; junction bases outside the gene matches: 10. The CDR3 extends over 16 amino acids. CDR3 residues: CASSYQQGLRAGELFF. CDR3 nucleotide sequence: TGTGCCAGCAGTTATCAACAGGGGTTGAGGGCCGGGGAGCTGTTTTTT.

In this sample, this clone turned up once. The chain employs TRBV27 and TRBJ2-7; 11 positions match TRBD2. V was pared by 2 bases and J by 6 bases, with 6 bases of the junction left unmatched. This CDR3 region has 15 residues. CDR1 is MNHEY and CDR2 is SMNVEV in the germline V gene (reference sequence). For the CDR3, the DNA is TGTGCCAGCAGTTTACTGGCTAGCGGGAGGCGCGAGCAGTACTTC. As protein: CASSLLASGRREQYF.

This chain links TRBV21-1 with TRBJ1-2; the table gives TRBD1 as D, unverified against the DNA. TRBV21-1 has pseudogene status. CDR3 length equals 15 residues. DNA of the CDR3: TGTGCCAGCAGCAAAGTGAAATCAGGGCTCCATGGCTACACCTTC. Its protein product is CASSKVKSGLHGYTF.

The rearrangement links TRBV18 to TRBJ1-5; no clear D gene. CDR3 length equals 15 residues. V was cut by 2 bases and J by 0 bases, with 8 bases left in between. The germline CDR1 and CDR2 sequences are KGHSH and LQKENI. CDR3: CASSPTAGSNQPQHF. Written as DNA, the CDR3 is TGTGCCAGCTCACCAACGGCGGGTAGCAATCAGCCCCAGCATTTT.

This sequence joins TRBV28 and TRBJ2-7; TRBD1 aligns across 9 bases. The CDR3 spans 14 residues. Trimming cost V 2 bases and J 5 bases; bases outside gene matches: 4. Germline CDR1 MDHEN, CDR2 SYDVKM. The CDR3 region is CASSLDRGAHEQYF. The CDR3 DNA reads as TGTGCCAGCAGTTTAGACAGGGGGGCCCACGAGCAGTACTTC.